This T cell receptor beta chain comes out of a study of blood T cell repertoires in COVID-19. This CDR3 has 14 amino acids. In germline, CDR1 is SNHLY, CDR2 FYNNEI. After removal of 7 bases from V and 0 bases from J, the junction contained 3 bases not matched to a gene. Clones were read by immunoSEQ multiplex PCR, and TCRdb kept only the in-frame ones, dropping some. Here the sample spans over 150,000 clones, more than 75% being singletons. The TCR was taken from a woman in her 50s who had recovered from COVID-19. This chain joins TRBV2 and TRBJ2-1, with 7 bases identical to TRBD1. Sequences were obtained from PBMCs or T cells enriched from blood (not recorded which). The CDR3 coding sequence is TGTGCCAGCAAGGGGGACAGCTCCTACAATGAGCAGTTCTTC. It is translated as CASKGDSSYNEQFF.